The entry below gives a single TCR beta chain sequence along with its context. In germline, CDR1 is GTSNPN, CDR2 SVGIG (reference sequence). The CDR3 runs to 14 residues. V shed 1 base and J 5 bases; nucleotides not matched to a gene: 4. Some clones are missing from TCRdb's copy, which holds only in-frame ones; the method was immunoSEQ multiplex PCR. The sample yields roughly 190,000 clones, approximately 81% seen once. The entry originates in a study of blood T cell repertoires in COVID-19. Input material: peripheral blood. The chain has TRBV30 and TRBJ2-2, with 7 bases lining up with TRBD2. The receptor was derived from a woman in her 70s with COVID-19, enrolled during active disease. The CDR3 DNA sequence: TGTGCCTGGAGTGGGGCTAGCGGAACCGGGGAGCTGTTTTTT. Translated: CAWSGASGTGELFF.